This T cell receptor (beta chain) was captured by sequencing in a study of shared T cell receptors in the human thymus. The CDR3 spans 16 residues. CDR1 and CDR2 (germline): MDHEN, SYDVKM. V was pared by 3 bases and J by 9 bases, with 8 bases of the junction left unmatched. TCRdb's table, derived via immunoSEQ multiplex PCR, lists solely in-frame clones and lacks some. In the table there are 540,000 or so clones, roughly 74% of which are singletons. The same data also contributed to another study, on human thymus T cells. From that paper: Each of the donors was a healthy Finnish infant who was undergoing open corrective cardiac surgery for congenital heart defects. Thymic resections from corrective heart surgery supplied the tissue. Thymic and blood repertoires appeared to show biased V and J gene usage.

Sample: thymocytes. The sequence was obtained from a boy in the first two years of life with a congenital heart defect. The genes are TRBV28 and TRBJ2-7; 16 bases agree with TRBD2. The CDR3 DNA sequence: TGTGCCAGCAGTTTTGGTCCGGGACTAGCGGGAGGGAGGCAGTACTTC. This translates into CASSFGPGLAGGRQYF.